This TCR beta chain is drawn from a study of OX40 agonist ivuxolimab in advanced cancers. Study information: Hepatocellular carcinoma, melanoma, renal cell or head and neck cancer was diagnosed in the dose-escalation patients. From roughly 20 to 85 years was the age range, with a mean of around 54 years, and approximately 84% were male.

About this clone itself: Antigen unknown.

The protocol was immunoSEQ multiplex PCR, while the TCRdb copy is restricted to in-frame clones and leaves out a portion. The sample holds tens of thousands of clones, 83% seen once. Study findings and constraints: Within 6 weeks, CD4+ and CD8+ blood T cells expanded clonally at 0.1 to 3.0 mg/kg.

Germline trimming cut 4 bases from V and 0 bases from J; bases unmatched to any gene: 7. CDR3 length equals 15 residues. Per germline, CDR1 SGHNT and CDR2 YYREEE (reference sequence). The gene calls are TRBV5-4 and TRBJ2-7; 7 nucleotides align to TRBD1. The clonotype comes from an adult with an advanced solid tumor such as melanoma, head and neck, liver or kidney cancer. Sequencing used CD4+ or CD8+ T cells sorted from blood, obtained in a trial of the OX40 agonist ivuxolimab. CDR3: CASSGGQVSSYEQYF. CDR3 sequence (DNA): TGTGCCAGCAGCGGAGGACAGGTTAGCTCCTACGAGCAGTACTTC.